Below are 24 T cell receptor beta chains sequenced from a single sample in a study of beta chain features in type 1 diabetes. Reverse transcribing all isolated RNA meant expressed TCRB transcripts were sequenced. Assay used: immunoSEQ multiplex PCR; TCRdb lists only in-frame clones, some missing. Among about 350,000 clones listed, around a fifth were seen once. Input material: naive CD4+ T cells from blood. The receptors derive from a woman under 30 in good health.

The chain links TRBV7-2 to TRBJ2-7, with a weak D call TRBD1 (6 bases). The V gene's germline CDR1 is SGHTA and CDR2 FQGNSA. This CDR3 spans 14 amino acids. V gave up 3 bases and J gave up 3 bases, with 12 bases separating them. CDR3 amino acids: CASSFGSGHYEQYF. The CDR3, as DNA: TGTGCCAGCAGCTTTGGTTCGGGACACTACGAGCAGTACTTC.

The chain links TRBV18 to TRBJ1-6; D is perhaps TRBD1 (5 bases). Germline V gives CDR1 KGHSH, CDR2 LQKENI. V was cut by 0 bases and J by 6 bases, with 6 bases left in between. The CDR3 sequence is 14 residues long. The CDR3 DNA sequence: TGTGCCAGCTCACCACCAGGGGTTAATTCACCCCTCCACTTT. Amino acids: CASSPPGVNSPLHF.

The chain has TRBV5-1 and TRBJ2-1; D is uncertain. Per the germline V gene, CDR1 is SGHRS and CDR2 is YFSETQ. Trimming took off 4 bases at V and 0 bases at J, with 14 bases between the two ends. The CDR3 consists of 16 residues. CDR3 sequence (DNA): TGCGCCAGCAGCCAAGAACTGTCTAGCTCCTACAATGAGCAGTTCTTC. Translated, it gives CASSQELSSSYNEQFF.

In this sample, this clone turned up a few times. Other DNA sequences in the sample encode the same CDR3. The chain couples TRBV30 to TRBJ1-2; unclear D gene. The germline CDR1 and CDR2 sequences are GTSNPN and SVGIG (reference sequence). V lost 1 base and J 4 bases, leaving 4 bases between the germline ends. This CDR3 is built from 11 residues. The CDR3 loop reads CAWSAGYGYTF. The DNA for the CDR3 is TGTGCCTGGAGTGCGGGCTATGGCTACACCTTC. The variable domain in full, completed from reference TRBV30 and TRBJ1-2, reads SQTIHQWPATLVQPVGSPLSLECTVEGTSNPNLYWYRQAAGRGLQLLFYSVGIGQISSEVPQNLSASRPQDRQFILSSKKLLLSDSGFYLCAWSAGYGYTFGSGTRLTVV.

A few counts support this clone. The chain has TRBV2 and TRBJ1-2; D gene ambiguous. V lost 2 bases and J lost 7, with 8 bases in between. The CDR3 loop spans 12 amino acids. The germline V gene has CDR1 SNHLY and CDR2 FYNNEI. CDR3 amino acids: CASSESTGGYTF. The CDR3 DNA sequence: TGTGCCAGCAGTGAATCAACGGGTGGCTACACCTTC. Using reference TRBV2 and TRBJ1-2 for the parts outside the CDR3, the full variable domain is EPEVTQTPSHQVTQMGQEVILRCVPISNHLYFYWYRQILGQKVEFLVSFYNNEISEKSEIFDDQFSVERPDGSNFTLKIRSTKLEDSAMYFCASSESTGGYTFGSGTRLTVV.

This clone has a handful of counts. The chain has TRBV7-8 and TRBJ1-1; D remains ambiguous. Trimming removed 8 bases from V and 2 bases from J, with 6 bases in between. The length of the CDR3 is 11 residues. The germline CDR1 and CDR2 sequences are SGHVS and FQNEAQ. CDR3 nucleotides: TGTGCCAGCTACTTAAACACTGAAGCTTTCTTT. Translating it yields CASYLNTEAFF.

This clone turned up a few times. The V gene is TRBV6-6, the J gene TRBJ2-5; D gene ambiguous. The CDR3 has 15 residues. Germline CDR1 reads MNHNY; CDR2 reads SVGAGI (reference sequence). The germline V and J ends were trimmed by 7 bases and 5 bases, with 20 bases remaining between them. The CDR3: CASIPRRSRWETQYF. CDR3 in DNA: TGTGCCAGCATCCCCCGGAGATCGCGATGGGAGACCCAGTACTTC.

This chain joins TRBV15 and TRBJ1-2; D uncertain. V was shortened by 3 bases and J by 5 bases, with 16 bases between the two germline ends. Germline assignment: CDR1 LNHNV and CDR2 YYDKDF (reference sequence). CDR3 length equals 15 residues. CDR3 DNA: TGTGCCACCAGCAGTTCTGACCCGGGATTGTATGGCTACACCTTC. It yields the protein CATSSSDPGLYGYTF.

The V and J genes are TRBV5-1 and TRBJ2-5; D is unclear. The germline gives CDR1 SGHRS, CDR2 YFSETQ. The CDR3 totals 13 residues. V lost 0 bases and J lost 2, with 5 bases in between. The CDR3 reads CASSLGDQETQYF. The CDR3 bases are TGCGCCAGCAGCTTGGGAGATCAAGAGACCCAGTACTTC.

This clone was seen more than once but under ten times. The chain carries TRBV7-9 and TRBJ1-1; D is unresolved. This CDR3 is 15 amino acids long. The ends were cut back, 5 bases at V and 1 base at J, with 14 bases in the middle. In germline, CDR1 is SEHNR, CDR2 FQNEAQ (reference sequence). Here the CDR3 DNA reads TGTGCCAGCAGCGACGGGAACAGAGGGAACACTGAAGCTTTCTTT. Translating it yields CASSDGNRGNTEAFF.

V usage is TRBV30 and J usage is TRBJ1-1, with D possibly TRBD1 on 6 matching bases. The CDR3 is made up of 13 amino acids. Looked up from germline, CDR1 is GTSNPN and CDR2 is SVGIG (reference sequence). Trimming removed 1 base from V and 0 bases from J, with 6 bases in between. CDR3 amino acids: CAWSGTVNTEAFF. The CDR3 DNA reads TGTGCCTGGAGTGGGACAGTGAACACTGAAGCTTTCTTT.

The V gene is TRBV28, the J gene TRBJ1-6; TRBD1 agrees at 8 bases. The CDR3 has 15 amino acids. CDR1 MDHEN and CDR2 SYDVKM come from the germline V gene. V was pared by 5 bases and J by 5 bases, with 5 bases of the junction left unmatched. The CDR3 loop reads CASSPGQEDNSPLHF. The CDR3 nucleotides read TGTGCCAGCAGTCCGGGACAGGAGGATAATTCACCCCTCCACTTT.

The V call is TRBV7-3, the J call TRBJ1-4, with 7 bases aligning to TRBD1. This CDR3 has 15 amino acids. Trimming removed 0 bases from V and 5 bases from J; junction bases left unmatched: 3. The germline V gene encodes CDR1 SGHTA and CDR2 FQGTGA. CDR3 sequence: CASSLTPGGNEKLFF. For the CDR3, the DNA is TGTGCCAGCAGCTTAACTCCAGGGGGGAATGAAAAACTGTTTTTT.

This chain links TRBV18 with TRBJ1-5; maybe TRBD1 (5 bases). Trimming pared 2 bases from V and 4 bases from J, leaving 21 bases between. This CDR3 spans 18 amino acids. Germline lookup yields CDR1 KGHSH and CDR2 LQKENI. In DNA form, the CDR3 reads TGTGCCAGCTCACCATATAAAGGGCGGGGCGCCGGGAATCAGCCCCAGCATTTT. The encoded protein is CASSPYKGRGAGNQPQHF.

The chain uses TRBV10-2 and TRBJ1-5; D might be TRBD1 (6 bases). CDR1 is WSHSY and CDR2 is SAAADI in the germline V gene. Trimming removed 5 bases from V and 4 bases from J, with 12 bases in between. The CDR3 covers 14 residues. The CDR3 sequence: CASSQRGANQPQHF. CDR3 nucleotides: TGCGCCAGCAGTCAGCGGGGGGCGAATCAGCCCCAGCATTTT.

This clone was observed a handful of times. Other DNA sequences within the sample encode an identical CDR3. This chain joins TRBV7-2 and TRBJ1-5; D may be TRBD1 (6 bases). The CDR3 extends over 13 amino acids. CDR1 and CDR2 (germline): SGHTA, FQGNSA. V was cut by 1 base and J by 6 bases, with 7 bases left in between. The CDR3 nucleotides are TGTGCCAGCAGCTTAGACAGGGTTCAGCCCCAGCATTTT. This encodes CASSLDRVQPQHF.

The chain recombines TRBV25-1 with TRBJ2-7, with 7 bases lining up with TRBD2. In germline, CDR1 is MGHDK, CDR2 SYGVNS. The CDR3 sequence is 16 residues long. The V and J ends lost 1 base and 0 bases, in that order; junction bases with no gene match: 6. As DNA, the CDR3 is TGTGCCAGCAGTGAATGGGGTGCGGGAGCCTCCTACGAGCAGTACTTC. This sequence encodes CASSEWGAGASYEQYF.

The chain is built from TRBV18 and TRBJ1-1, with D tentatively TRBD1 (5 bases). Germline CDR1 is KGHSH and CDR2 is LQKENI. The CDR3 runs to 13 residues. The V end was cut by 3 bases, the J end by 3 bases, with 8 bases between. The chain's CDR3 is CASSPTRDTEAFF. Written as DNA, the CDR3 is TGTGCCAGCTCACCGACCAGGGACACTGAAGCTTTCTTT.

In its sample, this clone was seen a few times. The sample contains more than one DNA sequence encoding this CDR3. This chain joins TRBV29-1 and TRBJ2-5; tentative D call: TRBD2 (5 bases). The CDR3 has 12 residues. V lost 1 base to trimming and J lost 5 bases, with 8 bases between them. Germline CDR1 is SQVTM and CDR2 is ANQGSEA. CDR3 in DNA: TGCAGCGTTGAAGGCAGCGGCGAGACCCAGTACTTC. It codes for CSVEGSGETQYF.

This clone showed up just a few times. The V call is TRBV10-3, the J call TRBJ2-3; tentative D call: TRBD1 (6 bases). V lost 6 bases and J 0 bases, leaving 13 bases between the germline ends. This CDR3 comprises 15 residues. Germline CDR1 ENHRY, CDR2 SYGVKD. CDR3 residues: CAIRTGQMSTDTQYF. DNA for the CDR3: TGTGCCATCAGGACCGGACAGATGAGCACAGATACGCAGTATTTT.

The chain carries TRBV7-9 and TRBJ1-5; D not certain. Trimming took 5 bases from V and 0 from J, leaving 8 bases between them. Germline loops: CDR1 SEHNR, CDR2 FQNEAQ (reference sequence). CDR3 length: 14 residues. CDR3 sequence (DNA): TGTGCCAGCAGCCCGCAGAATAGCAATCAGCCCCAGCATTTT. It is translated as CASSPQNSNQPQHF.

The rearrangement links TRBV4-2 to TRBJ2-7, with 7 bases aligning to TRBD1. CDR1 and CDR2 from the germline V gene are LGHNA and YNFKEQ. The trim removed 4 bases at V and 2 bases at J, leaving 8 bases unmatched. CDR3 size: 15 residues. CDR3 bases: TGTGCCAGCAGCCGCCTGGGGACAGTAGCCTACGAGCAGTACTTC. Amino acid sequence: CASSRLGTVAYEQYF.

This clone was seen only a few times. The chain has TRBV5-1 and TRBJ2-5; D remains ambiguous. V was cut by 1 base and J by 2 bases, with 6 bases left in between. Germline V gives CDR1 SGHRS, CDR2 YFSETQ. The CDR3 extends over 13 amino acids. The CDR3 nucleotides read TGCGCCAGCAGCTTGACAGTGCAAGAGACCCAGTACTTC. This encodes CASSLTVQETQYF.

The chain recombines TRBV30 with TRBJ2-7; D gene uncertain. Per germline, CDR1 GTSNPN and CDR2 SVGIG (reference sequence). The CDR3 extends over 12 amino acids. V lost 0 bases to trimming and J lost 6 bases, with 9 bases between them. The CDR3 bases are TGTGCCTGGAGTGTACGGGTTTCCGAGCAGTACTTC. Translation gives CAWSVRVSEQYF.